The rows below give T cell receptor beta chains drawn from one sample of a study of PD-1 blockade in classical Hodgkin lymphoma. The assay was immunoSEQ multiplex PCR, and TCRdb's table has in-frame clones only and misses some. The data contain some 52,000 clones, about 89% of them singletons. The source was peripheral blood mononuclear cells (PBMCs), collected before the fourth cycle of nivolumab. The receptors were gathered from a human donor with classical Hodgkin lymphoma. CDR3s include the opening cysteine and the closing phenylalanine or tryptophan. The D gene is left open where the match is weak. Size is stated for part of the rows, as once, few or many counts, or as a class when the clone is expanded.

clone size,CDR3 length,V gene,J gene,D gene,CDR3 protein,CDR3 DNA
.,14,TRBV11-3,TRBJ2-3,.,CASAEGGRTDTQYF,TGTGCCAGCGCTGAAGGAGGAAGGACAGATACGCAGTATTTT
.,16,TRBV28,TRBJ2-1,.,CASSPPPPKGYNEQFF,TGTGCCAGCAGTCCCCCTCCTCCCAAGGGCTACAATGAGCAGTTCTTC
.,17,TRBV28,TRBJ2-1,TRBD2,CASSLAGLAGNYNEQFF,TGTGCCAGCAGTTTAGCGGGACTAGCGGGAAACTACAATGAGCAGTTCTTC
.,14,TRBV6-5,TRBJ2-6,.,CASRLSSGANVLTF,TGTGCCAGCAGGTTATCCTCTGGGGCCAACGTCCTGACTTTC
.,17,TRBV7-5,TRBJ2-7,.,CVRSLDSAERQSYEQYF,TGTGTCAGAAGCTTAGATTCGGCAGAACGGCAGTCCTACGAGCAGTACTTC
.,13,TRBV5-4,TRBJ2-5,TRBD2,CASSGGLAATQYF,TGTGCCAGCAGCGGGGGACTAGCGGCGACCCAGTACTTC
.,15,TRBV5-4,TRBJ2-1,.,CASSFPGTAGNEQFF,TGTGCCAGCAGCTTCCCCGGGACGGCTGGCAATGAGCAGTTCTTC
.,14,TRBV5-4,TRBJ1-1,.,CASSLGAMNTEAFF,TGTGCCAGCAGCTTGGGAGCTATGAACACTGAAGCTTTCTTT
.,17,TRBV28,TRBJ2-4,TRBD1,CASSLNQGAEAKNIQYF,TGTGCCAGCAGTCTCAACCAGGGGGCGGAGGCCAAAAACATTCAGTACTTC
.,15,TRBV6-6,TRBJ2-7,TRBD1,CASSYADRGPHEQYF,TGTGCCAGCAGTTACGCCGACAGGGGGCCCCACGAGCAGTACTTC
.,16,TRBV10-3,TRBJ2-1,TRBD2,CAISALTSGRNNEQFF,TGTGCCATCAGTGCCCTGACTAGCGGGAGGAACAATGAGCAGTTCTTC
.,16,TRBV15,TRBJ1-3,TRBD1,CATSREGTGLQNTIYF,TGTGCCACCAGCAGAGAGGGGACAGGGTTACAAAACACCATATATTTT
.,18,TRBV6-1,TRBJ2-3,.,CASSENQGGGGSTDTQYF,TGTGCCAGCAGTGAAAACCAGGGGGGCGGGGGGAGCACAGATACGCAGTATTTT
.,13,TRBV5-4,TRBJ1-1,.,CASSPNWATEAFF,TGTGCCAGCAGCCCAAATTGGGCCACTGAAGCTTTCTTT
.,14,TRBV11-2,TRBJ2-7,TRBD2,CASSFGTTLYEQYF,TGTGCCAGCAGCTTTGGGACTACCCTCTACGAGCAGTACTTC
.,12,TRBV7-6,TRBJ1-1,.,CASSSPGAEAFF,TGTGCCAGCAGCTCACCAGGGGCTGAAGCTTTCTTT
.,13,TRBV27,TRBJ1-2,.,CASSFGGAIGYTF,TGTGCCAGCAGTTTTGGAGGGGCGATTGGCTACACCTTC
.,14,TRBV19,TRBJ1-2,TRBD1,CASSTRDRSYGYTF,TGTGCCAGTAGTACCCGGGACAGGTCCTATGGCTACACCTTC
.,18,TRBV19,TRBJ1-4,.,CASSTHRLGREGNEKLFF,TGTGCCAGTAGTACTCACCGGCTGGGGAGGGAAGGTAATGAAAAACTGTTTTTT
few,11,TRBV20-1,TRBJ2-5,.,CSASDLETQYF,TGCAGTGCTAGCGACTTAGAGACCCAGTACTTC
.,16,TRBV28,TRBJ2-1,TRBD2,CASSFSGTSGRNEQFF,TGTGCCAGCAGTTTCTCCGGGACTAGCGGTCGCAATGAGCAGTTCTTC
.,16,TRBV10-1,TRBJ2-2,TRBD2,CASSDPSGSTSGELFF,TGCGCCAGCAGTGATCCTAGCGGGTCAACCTCCGGGGAGCTGTTTTTT
.,13,TRBV5-1,TRBJ1-1,.,CASSSIMNTEAFF,TGCGCCAGCAGCTCCATCATGAACACTGAAGCTTTCTTT
.,15,TRBV4-3,TRBJ1-1,.,CASSQDDGAQTEAFF,TGCGCCAGCAGCCAAGACGACGGGGCGCAGACTGAAGCTTTCTTT
.,17,TRBV6-1,TRBJ2-2,TRBD1,CASSESGGQGLPGELFF,TGTGCCAGCAGTGAATCTGGGGGACAGGGACTCCCCGGGGAGCTGTTTTTT
.,14,TRBV29-1,TRBJ2-7,TRBD1,CSVGAGGASHEQYF,TGCAGCGTTGGGGCAGGGGGCGCGTCCCACGAGCAGTACTTC
.,13,TRBV6-6,TRBJ1-1,TRBD1,CASRDRRNTEAFF,TGTGCCAGCAGGGACAGGCGGAACACTGAAGCTTTCTTT
.,18,TRBV11-2,TRBJ2-5,TRBD2,CASSLGLAGGPRFETQYF,TGTGCCAGCAGCCTCGGACTAGCGGGGGGGCCACGTTTTGAGACCCAGTACTTC
few,13,TRBV2,TRBJ1-1,.,CASRGRMNTEAFF,TGTGCCAGCAGGGGAAGGATGAACACTGAAGCTTTCTTT
.,14,TRBV2,TRBJ2-3,.,CASSEASVAYQQYF,TGTGCCAGCAGTGAAGCATCCGTCGCGTACCAGCAGTATTTT
.,16,TRBV13,TRBJ2-7,.,CASSLTGRGLSYEQYF,TGTGCCAGCAGCTTAACAGGGCGGGGGCTCTCCTACGAGCAGTACTTC
.,13,TRBV5-1,TRBJ2-7,.,CASSWTETYEQYF,TGCGCCAGCAGCTGGACGGAAACCTACGAGCAGTACTTC
.,16,TRBV5-1,TRBJ2-3,.,CASSLVLGVSTDTQYF,TGCGCCAGCAGCTTGGTTTTGGGGGTTAGCACAGATACGCAGTATTTT
.,14,TRBV5-5,TRBJ2-7,.,CASSLVGGRYEQYF,TGTGCCAGCAGCTTGGTGGGCGGTAGATACGAGCAGTACTTC
.,14,TRBV7-7,TRBJ2-7,.,CASSLARDRSEQYF,TGTGCTAGCAGCTTAGCGCGGGACAGATCCGAGCAGTACTTC
once,14,TRBV18,TRBJ2-7,TRBD1,CASSPRGPSTEQYF,TGTGCCAGCTCACCGAGGGGGCCCTCTACCGAGCAGTACTTC
.,17,TRBV4-1,TRBJ2-7,TRBD2,CASSRLTSGGASYEQYF,TGCGCCAGCAGCCGCTTAACTAGCGGGGGGGCCTCCTACGAGCAGTACTTC
.,13,TRBV19,TRBJ2-1,.,CASRETTYNEQFF,TGTGCCAGTAGAGAGACAACCTACAATGAGCAGTTCTTC